This TCR beta chain appears in the sequencing data of a study of blood T cells in healthy people across ages. The study, taken as a whole, reports: The long-lived group displayed more naive CD4+ cells, plus higher diversity, than the aged donors did.

The second PCR ran about 7 to 12 cycles with a sample-barcoded 5' primer and J-beta primers. Every individual sample yielded 2.5 million or more paired-end reads (each containing CDR3). TCRdb re-analysed the 5' RACE reads in MiXCR, keeping a single row per CDR3 protein. The sample shows hundreds of thousands of distinct CDR3 sequences, roughly 43% of them seen only once. With 4 bases removed from V and 0 bases from J, the gap between germline ends came to 10 bases. CDR1 SQVTM and CDR2 ANQGSEA come from the germline V gene. The CDR3 consists of 14 residues. Per individual sample, total RNA of at least 5.5 micrograms was extracted. Only a few counts were recorded for this clonotype. Its antigen is not known. A much larger clone lies one base from this, so it may be a read error.

The TCR comes from a man aged 80 or over in good health. This chain joins TRBV29-1 and TRBJ2-1; D uncertain. What was sequenced was blood. CDR3 bases: TGCAGCGTTGGCGGAAGTCCCTCCTACAATGAGCAGTTCTTC. It encodes CSVGGSPSYNEQFF.